This TCR beta chain was recorded in a study of blood T cell repertoires in COVID-19. The wider study: The cDNA or gDNA used as material had been derived from T cells, B-cell-depleted T cells, or PBMCs.

V shed 3 bases and J shed 9 bases, with 12 bases lying between them. The CDR3 loop spans 13 amino acids. The germline gives CDR1 MNHEY, CDR2 SMNVEV (reference sequence). In the original processing: Counts of nucleated cells, estimated from reference gene primer amplification, were obtained. The repertoire was sequenced with immunoSEQ multiplex PCR; TCRdb's copy has only in-frame clones and lacks some. D and trimming come from the DNA, and the V and J calls and clone size come from that table. Of 200,000 to 300,000 clones listed, 80% to 95% are singletons. Followed over time, Seattle patients had been enrolled while infection was active.

The material sequenced was peripheral blood. This sequence joins TRBV27 and TRBJ2-1; D not certain. The sequence was obtained from a man aged 25 to 45 with COVID-19, enrolled during active disease. DNA for the CDR3: TGTGCCAGCAGTTTTAAGAGTTCTGGTGAGCAGTTCTTC. Its protein product is CASSFKSSGEQFF.